Given below is one TCR beta chain in context. Its antigen is unidentified. This specimen comes from a study of siplizumab effects on memory and regulatory T cells. Findings and limits, study-wide: Apparently key alloresponse contributors, naive T cells also seemed more diverse than memory cells. Siplizumab, the agent tested, significantly reduced alloreactive sequences traceable to unstimulated CD4+ memory cells.

Unstimulated TEMRA, naive, memory and effector memory subsets were sequenced in three donor pairs. This table comes from immunoSEQ multiplex PCR, and its TCRdb copy is limited to in-frame clones, with some not included. Of roughly 60,000 clones listed, just over 95% are singletons. CDR1 and CDR2 from the germline V gene are MNHEY and SVGAGI. With 5 bases removed from V and 7 bases from J, the gap between germline ends came to 18 bases. The CDR3 spans 15 residues. Material: naive CD8+ T cells sorted from blood. This sequence was found in a human donor in good health. The V and J genes are TRBV6-5 and TRBJ2-1; D may be TRBD1 or TRBD2 (6 bases each). The CDR3 spells CASSAPLEGVNEQFF. CDR3 sequence (DNA): TGTGCCAGCAGTGCCCCTTTGGAGGGGGTGAATGAGCAGTTCTTC.